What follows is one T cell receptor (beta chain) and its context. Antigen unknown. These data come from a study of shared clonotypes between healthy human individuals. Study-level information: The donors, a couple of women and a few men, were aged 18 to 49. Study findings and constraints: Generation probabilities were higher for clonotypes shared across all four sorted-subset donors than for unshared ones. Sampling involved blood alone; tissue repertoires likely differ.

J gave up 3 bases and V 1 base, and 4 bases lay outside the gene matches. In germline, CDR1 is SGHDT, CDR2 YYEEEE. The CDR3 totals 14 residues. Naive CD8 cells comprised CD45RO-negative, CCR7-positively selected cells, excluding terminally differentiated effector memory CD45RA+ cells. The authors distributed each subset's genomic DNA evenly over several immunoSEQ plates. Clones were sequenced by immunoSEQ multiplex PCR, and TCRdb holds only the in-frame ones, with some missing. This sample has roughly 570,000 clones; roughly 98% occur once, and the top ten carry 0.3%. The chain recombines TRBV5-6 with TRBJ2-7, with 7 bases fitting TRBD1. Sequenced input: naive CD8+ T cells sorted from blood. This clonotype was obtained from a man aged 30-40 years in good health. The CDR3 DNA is TGTGCCAGCAGCTTGTGGGACAGAAACTACGAGCAGTACTTC. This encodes CASSLWDRNYEQYF.